This T cell receptor beta chain derives from a study of control samples from healthy donors and cancer patients. Here immunoSEQ multiplex PCR was the method, and the copy in TCRdb shows in-frame clones only, minus some. The sample has about 120,000 clones; approximately 88% are singletons. The V gene lost 0 bases and the J gene lost 9 bases, with 21 bases spanning the gap. CDR3 length: 15 amino acids. CDR1 GTSNPN and CDR2 SVGIG come from the germline V gene (reference sequence). Sequencing was done on a sample of blood. The chain links TRBV30 to TRBJ2-7, with D possibly TRBD1 on 7 matching bases. The clonotype comes from a man aged 40-55 years in good health. CDR3 sequence (DNA): TGTGCCTGGAGTGTAGGGGGGACAGCTCATCAGGGGCAGTACTTC. Protein sequence: CAWSVGGTAHQGQYF.